Below, one T cell receptor beta chain is given with its context. What it binds is not known. The data belong to a study of long-term antiretroviral therapy in people with HIV. Survey-level resolution applied to immunoSEQ assay v3.0. TCRdb's copy holds only in-frame clones and misses some; the assay was immunoSEQ multiplex PCR. The sample holds around 40,000 clones, 86% seen once. Study findings and constraints: HIV repertoires had narrower CDR3 length ranges than controls. It was not possible to obtain data on ART adherence, viral resistance or therapy changes. An increase in diversity followed ART, yet levels stayed below transplant donor controls.

J gave up 2 bases and V 1 base, and 1 base lay outside the gene matches. There are 14 residues in the CDR3. The V gene's germline CDR1 is MGHRA and CDR2 YSYEKL. The clonotype comes from a woman between 45 and 65 years old with HIV. The J gene is TRBJ1-2, the V gene TRBV4-1, with 7 bases fitting TRBD1. The specimen was unsorted PBMCs, collected 0.1 years before starting antiretroviral therapy. CDR3 in DNA: TGCGCCAGCAGCCAAGGGGGACAGAACTATGGCTACACCTTC. It yields the protein CASSQGGQNYGYTF.